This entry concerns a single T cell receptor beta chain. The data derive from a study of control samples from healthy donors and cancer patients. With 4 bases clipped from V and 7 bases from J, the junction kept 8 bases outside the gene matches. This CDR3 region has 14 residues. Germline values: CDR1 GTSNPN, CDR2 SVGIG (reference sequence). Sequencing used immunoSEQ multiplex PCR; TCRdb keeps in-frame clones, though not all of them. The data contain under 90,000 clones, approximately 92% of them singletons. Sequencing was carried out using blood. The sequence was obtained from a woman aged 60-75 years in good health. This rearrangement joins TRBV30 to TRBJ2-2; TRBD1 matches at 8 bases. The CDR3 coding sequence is TGTGCCTGGATTCGACAGGGGCGGGGCGGGGAGCTGTTTTTT. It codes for CAWIRQGRGGELFF.